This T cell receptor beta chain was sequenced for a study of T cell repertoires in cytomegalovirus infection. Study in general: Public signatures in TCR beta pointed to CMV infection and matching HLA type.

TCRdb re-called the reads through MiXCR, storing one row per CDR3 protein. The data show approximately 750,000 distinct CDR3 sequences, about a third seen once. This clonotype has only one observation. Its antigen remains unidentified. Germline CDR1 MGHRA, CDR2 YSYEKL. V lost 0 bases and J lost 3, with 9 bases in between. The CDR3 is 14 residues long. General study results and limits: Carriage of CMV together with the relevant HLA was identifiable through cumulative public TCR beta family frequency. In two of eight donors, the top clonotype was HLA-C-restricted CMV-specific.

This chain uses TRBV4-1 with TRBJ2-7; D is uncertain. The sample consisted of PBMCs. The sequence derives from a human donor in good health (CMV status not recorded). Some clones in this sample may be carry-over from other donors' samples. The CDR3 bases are TGCGCCAGCAGCCAAGATCCCCACAGCTACGAGCAGTACTTC. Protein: CASSQDPHSYEQYF.